This T cell receptor (beta chain) was identified in a study of cytomegalovirus exposure and HLA in healthy donors (dated by TCRdb to about 2017). About the study as a whole: The 500 to 800 repertoires of the first cohort and the 120 or so validation repertoires were produced on the same platform, according to a later analysis. Besides the first cohort of 550 to 750 subjects, a separate validation cohort made up of 120 different subjects was used. The aim of the study was to test whether cataloging public T cell receptors could identify signatures of past pathogen exposure. To predict cytomegalovirus infection status, the study brought together high-throughput TCR immunosequencing, statistical association of individual TCRs with disease status, and machine learning.

In the case of this clone: What this receptor recognizes is not known. One base away there is no much larger clone; base qualities are not given.

V is reduced by 0 bases and J by 0 bases, leaving a spacing of 8 bases between them. The CDR3 sequence holds 15 residues, the cysteine and phenylalanine included. Kept here is only the CDR3 DNA, which spans 45 bases and is read in frame from base 1. CDR1 and CDR2, looked up from the germline V gene, are MNHEY and SVGAGI. Separate from the roughly 630-subject first cohort, the validation cohort of roughly 130 subjects was the group to which the donors belonged. Summary of the overall study and its limitations: Most TCR sequences were seen in very few donors, while some public TCRs were found in many individuals. In a later analysis, TCRs clustered in the first cohort were found to also tend to co-occur in the 100 to 150 validation repertoires, with over 90% of cluster scores above 0. Three of the identified cytomegalovirus-associated TCR beta chains were confirmed in vitro to be specific for cytomegalovirus antigens. The classifier was reported to diagnose cytomegalovirus status with high specificity and sensitivity in both the original and validation cohorts. The validation cohort had no HLA typing available for a later analysis, so co-occurrence within that cohort was assessed over all 130 or so repertoires. The study gave a list of some 150 TCR beta chains associated with cytomegalovirus. According to the authors, the approach could potentially be generalized to other disease states and immunological phenotypes.

The library was built by means of the immunoSEQ multiplex PCR assay. The paper's data handling went like this. A statistical classification framework was built for diagnosing cytomegalovirus status from the catalog of TCR beta chain sequences. TCRdb provides this immuneACCESS table in a form limited to in-frame rearrangements. Some clones are lacking; in checked studies, under half of them reflect an unresolved V gene, and why the rest are absent is not known. That table gives V, J and clone size, and the DNA gave D and trimming. Counted in this sample were some 250,000 clones; 90% of them appeared once. The ten largest make up 0.37% of the sample.

This receptor was taken from a woman aged 18-29 years in good health and CMV-seronegative. Sequenced input: PBMCs. The chain is encoded by TRBV6-5 joined to TRBJ1-2, with the D gene not confidently named. The CDR3 is CASSYSQGANYGYTF. The DNA sequence follows: TGTGCCAGCAGTTACTCCCAAGGAGCTAACTATGGCTACACCTTC.